The subject of this entry is one T cell receptor (beta chain). The antigen is unknown. Libraries were prepared by immunoSEQ multiplex PCR; TCRdb keeps only in-frame clonotypes and omits some of them. The data show around 100,000 clones, approximately 90% seen once. This specimen comes from a study of T cell responses to AZD1222 COVID-19 vaccine. Findings and caveats of the study: At baseline, seropositivity was found in only six or seven AZD1222 recipients.

Trimming removed 1 base at V and 2 bases at J, with 9 bases between. The CDR3 contains 15 residues. The germline V gene encodes CDR1 MGHRA and CDR2 YSYEKL. The sample consisted of peripheral blood, taken on day 0 of AZD1222 vaccination. This receptor was taken from an adult in good health. The chain links TRBV4-1 to TRBJ1-3, with D maybe TRBD1 (5 bases). The chain's CDR3 is CASSQGGGPGNTIYF. The CDR3 DNA follows: TGCGCCAGCAGCCAAGGGGGGGGACCTGGAAACACCATATATTTT.